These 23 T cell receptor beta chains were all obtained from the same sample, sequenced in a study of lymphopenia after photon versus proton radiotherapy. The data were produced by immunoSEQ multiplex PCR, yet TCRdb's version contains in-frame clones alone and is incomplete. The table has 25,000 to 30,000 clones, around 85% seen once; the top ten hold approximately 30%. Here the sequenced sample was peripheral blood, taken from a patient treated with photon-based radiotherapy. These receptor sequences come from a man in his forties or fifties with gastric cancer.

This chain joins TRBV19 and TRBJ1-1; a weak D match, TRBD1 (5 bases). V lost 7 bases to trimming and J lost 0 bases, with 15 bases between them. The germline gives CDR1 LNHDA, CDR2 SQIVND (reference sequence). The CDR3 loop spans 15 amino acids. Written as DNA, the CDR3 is TGTGCCAGTACAATAGGGGCAACTATGAACACTGAAGCTTTCTTT. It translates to CASTIGATMNTEAFF.

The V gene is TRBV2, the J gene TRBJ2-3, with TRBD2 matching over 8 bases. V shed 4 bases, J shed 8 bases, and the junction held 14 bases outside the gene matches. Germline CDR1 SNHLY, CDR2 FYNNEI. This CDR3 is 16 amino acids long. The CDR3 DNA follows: TGTGCCAGCAGTGGTGGGAGCGGGGGATCTCTTAGTACGCAGTATTTT. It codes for CASSGGSGGSLSTQYF.

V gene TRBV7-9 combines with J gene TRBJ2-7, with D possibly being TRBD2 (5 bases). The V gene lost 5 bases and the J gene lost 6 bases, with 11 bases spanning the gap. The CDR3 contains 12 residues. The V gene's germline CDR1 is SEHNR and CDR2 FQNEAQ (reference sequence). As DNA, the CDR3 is TGTGCCAGCAGCCCGAGGGCGGGCGAGCAGTACGTC. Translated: CASSPRAGEQYV.

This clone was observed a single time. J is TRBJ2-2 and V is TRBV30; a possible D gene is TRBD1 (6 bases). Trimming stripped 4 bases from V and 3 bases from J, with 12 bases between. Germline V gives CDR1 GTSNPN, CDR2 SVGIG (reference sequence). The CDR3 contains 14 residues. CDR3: CAWIGGAYTGELFF. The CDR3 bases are TGTGCCTGGATAGGGGGAGCGTACACCGGGGAGCTGTTTTTT.

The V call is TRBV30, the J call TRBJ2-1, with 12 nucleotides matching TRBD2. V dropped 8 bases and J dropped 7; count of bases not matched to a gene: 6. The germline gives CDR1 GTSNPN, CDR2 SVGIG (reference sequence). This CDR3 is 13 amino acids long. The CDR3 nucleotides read TGTGCCGGTTATGGACTAGCGGGGAATGAGCAGTTCTTC. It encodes CAGYGLAGNEQFF.

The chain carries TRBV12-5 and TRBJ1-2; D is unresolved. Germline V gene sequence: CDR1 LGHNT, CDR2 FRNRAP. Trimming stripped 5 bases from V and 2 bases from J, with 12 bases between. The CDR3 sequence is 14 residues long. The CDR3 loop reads CASGTGRQNYGYTF. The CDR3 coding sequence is TGTGCTAGTGGTACCGGACGGCAAAACTATGGCTACACCTTC.

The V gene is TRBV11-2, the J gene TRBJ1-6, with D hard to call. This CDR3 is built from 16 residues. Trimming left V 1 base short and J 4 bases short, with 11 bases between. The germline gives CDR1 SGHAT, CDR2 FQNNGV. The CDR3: CASSLGAGGYNSPLHF. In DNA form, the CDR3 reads TGTGCCAGCAGCTTAGGGGCCGGTGGGTATAATTCACCCCTCCACTTT.

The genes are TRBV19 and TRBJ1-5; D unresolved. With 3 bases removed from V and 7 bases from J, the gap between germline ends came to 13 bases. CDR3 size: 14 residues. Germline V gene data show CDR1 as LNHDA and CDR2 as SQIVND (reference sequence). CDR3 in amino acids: CASSIRGAVQPQHF. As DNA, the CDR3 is TGTGCCAGTAGTATCCGGGGTGCGGTACAGCCCCAGCATTTT.

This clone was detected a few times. The CDR3 sequence is CASRTGTGESPLHF. As DNA, the CDR3 is TGTGCCAGCAGAACCGGGACAGGGGAATCACCCCTCCACTTT. The gene calls are TRBV6-5 and TRBJ1-6; 10 bases line up with TRBD1. The J segment lost 10 bases and the V segment lost 6 bases, leaving 6 bases of the junction unmatched. This CDR3 spans 14 amino acids. The germline gives CDR1 MNHEY, CDR2 SVGAGI.

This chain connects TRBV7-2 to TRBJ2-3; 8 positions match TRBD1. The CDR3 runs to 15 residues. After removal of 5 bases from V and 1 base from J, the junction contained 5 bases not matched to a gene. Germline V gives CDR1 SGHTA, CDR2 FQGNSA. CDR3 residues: CASSRQGSGTDTQYF. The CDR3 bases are TGTGCCAGCAGCCGACAGGGGTCGGGCACAGATACGCAGTATTTT.

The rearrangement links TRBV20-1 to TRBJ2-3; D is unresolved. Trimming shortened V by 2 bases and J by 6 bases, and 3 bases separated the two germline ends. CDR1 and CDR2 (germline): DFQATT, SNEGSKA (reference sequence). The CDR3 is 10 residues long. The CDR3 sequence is CSARLDTQYF. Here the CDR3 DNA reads TGCAGTGCTAGATTGGATACGCAGTATTTT.

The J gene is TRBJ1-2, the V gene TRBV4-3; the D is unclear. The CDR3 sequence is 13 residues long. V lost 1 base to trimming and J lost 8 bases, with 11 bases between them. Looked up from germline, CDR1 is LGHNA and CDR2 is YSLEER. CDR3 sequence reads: CASSQAPSGGYTF. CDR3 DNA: TGCGCCAGCAGCCAAGCCCCGTCCGGAGGCTACACCTTC.

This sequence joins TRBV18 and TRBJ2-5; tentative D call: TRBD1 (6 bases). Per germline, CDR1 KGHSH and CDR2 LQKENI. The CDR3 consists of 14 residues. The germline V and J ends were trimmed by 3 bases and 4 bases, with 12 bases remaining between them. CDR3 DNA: TGTGCCAGCTCACCCCAGGGGCCGGGAGAGACCCAGTACTTC. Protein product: CASSPQGPGETQYF.

In DNA form, the CDR3 reads TGTGCCAGCACCAGTGGACAGGGAAGGGATAGCGCTTTCTTT. Its protein product is CASTSGQGRDSAFF. The genes are TRBV13 and TRBJ1-1, with 8 bases matching TRBD1. The V segment lost 7 bases and the J segment 11 bases; nucleotides outside the gene matches: 15. The CDR3 runs 14 residues. From germline, CDR1 is PRHDT and CDR2 FYEKMQ (reference sequence).

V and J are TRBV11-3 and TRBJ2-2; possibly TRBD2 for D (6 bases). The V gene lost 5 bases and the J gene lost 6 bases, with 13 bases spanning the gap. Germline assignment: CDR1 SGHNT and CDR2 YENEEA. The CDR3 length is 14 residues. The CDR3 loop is CASSLGTSAGELFF. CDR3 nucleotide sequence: TGTGCCAGCAGCCTTGGGACTTCCGCCGGGGAGCTGTTTTTT.

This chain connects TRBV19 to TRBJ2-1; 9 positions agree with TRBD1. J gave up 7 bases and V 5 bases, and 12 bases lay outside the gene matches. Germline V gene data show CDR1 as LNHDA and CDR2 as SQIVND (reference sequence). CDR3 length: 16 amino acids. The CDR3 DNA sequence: TGTGCCAGTAGTCATTTCCGGGGACAGGGAGGAAATGAGCAGTTCTTC. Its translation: CASSHFRGQGGNEQFF.

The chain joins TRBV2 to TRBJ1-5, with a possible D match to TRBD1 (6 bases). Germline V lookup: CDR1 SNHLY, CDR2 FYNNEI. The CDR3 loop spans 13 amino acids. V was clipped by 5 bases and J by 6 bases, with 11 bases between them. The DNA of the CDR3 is TGTGCCAGCAGTACACAGGGAGCTCAGCCCCAGCATTTT. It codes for CASSTQGAQPQHF. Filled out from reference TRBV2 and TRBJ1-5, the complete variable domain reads EPEVTQTPSHQVTQMGQEVILRCVPISNHLYFYWYRQILGQKVEFLVSFYNNEISEKSEIFDDQFSVERPDGSNFTLKIRSTKLEDSAMYFCASSTQGAQPQHFGDGTRLSIL.

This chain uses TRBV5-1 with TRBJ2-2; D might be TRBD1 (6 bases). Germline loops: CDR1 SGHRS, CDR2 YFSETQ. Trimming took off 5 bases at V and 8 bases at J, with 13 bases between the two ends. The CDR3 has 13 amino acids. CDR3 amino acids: CASRLTGPGELFF. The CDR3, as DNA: TGCGCCAGCAGGTTAACAGGGCCTGGGGAGCTGTTTTTT.

For the CDR3, the DNA is TGTGCCATCGGGGACAGGGCAGTGTTTGGTTACGAGCAGTACTTC. This codes for CAIGDRAVFGYEQYF. The chain combines TRBV10-3 with TRBJ2-7; 9 bases agree with TRBD1. The CDR3 covers 15 residues. V was clipped by 8 bases and J by 4 bases; unmatched bases: 12. Germline loops: CDR1 ENHRY, CDR2 SYGVKD.

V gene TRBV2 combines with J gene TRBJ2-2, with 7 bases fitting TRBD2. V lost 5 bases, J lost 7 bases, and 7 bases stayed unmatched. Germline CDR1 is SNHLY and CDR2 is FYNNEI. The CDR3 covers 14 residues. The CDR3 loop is CASSLIGRDGELFF. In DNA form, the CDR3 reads TGTGCCAGCAGTTTGATAGGGAGGGACGGGGAGCTGTTTTTT.

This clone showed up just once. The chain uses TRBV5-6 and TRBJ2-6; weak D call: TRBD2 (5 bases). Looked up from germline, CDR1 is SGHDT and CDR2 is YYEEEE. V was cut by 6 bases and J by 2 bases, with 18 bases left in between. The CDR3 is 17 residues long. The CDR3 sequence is CASTPRGIPTGANVLTF. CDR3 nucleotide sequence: TGTGCCAGCACTCCTCGGGGAATCCCAACTGGGGCCAACGTCCTGACTTTC.

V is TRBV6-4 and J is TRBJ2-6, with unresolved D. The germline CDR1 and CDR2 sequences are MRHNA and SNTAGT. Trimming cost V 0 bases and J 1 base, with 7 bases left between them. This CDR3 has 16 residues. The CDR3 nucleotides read TGTGCCAGCAGTGACTCCCAATCATCTGGGGCCAACGTCCTGACTTTC. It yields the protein CASSDSQSSGANVLTF.

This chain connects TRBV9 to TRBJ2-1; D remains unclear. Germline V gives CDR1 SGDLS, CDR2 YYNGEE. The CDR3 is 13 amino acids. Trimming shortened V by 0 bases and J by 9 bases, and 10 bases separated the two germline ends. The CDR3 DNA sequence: TGTGCCAGCAGCGTAGTCGAGAGAGCTGAGCAGTTCTTC. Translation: CASSVVERAEQFF.